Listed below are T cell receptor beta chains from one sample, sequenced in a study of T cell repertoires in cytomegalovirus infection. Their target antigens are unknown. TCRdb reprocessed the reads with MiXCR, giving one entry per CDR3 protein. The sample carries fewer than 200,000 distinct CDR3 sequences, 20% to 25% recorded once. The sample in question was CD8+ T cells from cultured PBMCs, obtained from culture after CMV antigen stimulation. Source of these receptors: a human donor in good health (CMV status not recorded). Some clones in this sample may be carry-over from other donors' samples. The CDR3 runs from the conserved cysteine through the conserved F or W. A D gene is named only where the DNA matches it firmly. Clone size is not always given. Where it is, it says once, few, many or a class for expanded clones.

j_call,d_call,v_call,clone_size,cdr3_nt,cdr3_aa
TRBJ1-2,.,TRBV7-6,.,TGTGCCAGCAGACTTGGCGGAGACTACACCTTC,CASRLGGDYTF
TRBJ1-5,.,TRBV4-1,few,TGCGCCAGCAGCCAAGGGATAGGGGATAATCAGCCCCAGCATTTT,CASSQGIGDNQPQHF
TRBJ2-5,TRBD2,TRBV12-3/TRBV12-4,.,TGTGCCAGCGTATCAGGGAGGGCCCCTCAGGACCAAGAGACCCAGTACTTC,CASVSGRAPQDQETQYF
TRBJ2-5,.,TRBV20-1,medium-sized,TGCAGTGCCAAACCTCTTCTTCTGGACATTATGTCGGAGACCCAGTACTTC,CSAKPLLLDIMSETQYF
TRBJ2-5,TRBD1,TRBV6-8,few,TGTGCCAGCAAAGTTGGGACAGGGGCGCCCTTCGGGCGGGAGACCCAGTACTTC,CASKVGTGAPFGRETQYF
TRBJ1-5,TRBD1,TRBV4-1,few,TGCGCCAGCAGCCCTAGGACAGGGAAGAGCAATCAGCCCCAGCATTTT,CASSPRTGKSNQPQHF
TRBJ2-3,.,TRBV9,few,TGTGCCAGCAGTGGGCTCGAAGTCGGCACAGATACGCAGTATTTT,CASSGLEVGTDTQYF
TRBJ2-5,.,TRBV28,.,TGTGCCAGCAGCGAGATCGGGACAGCGGGTCAAGAGACCCAGTACTTC,CASSEIGTAGQETQYF
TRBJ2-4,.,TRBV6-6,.,TGTGCCAGCAGTGGGTGGGAATCCAAAAACATTCAGTACTTC,CASSGWESKNIQYF
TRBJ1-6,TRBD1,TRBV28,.,TGTGCCAGCAGTACCGGGACAGGGGATTCACCCCTCCACTTT,CASSTGTGDSPLHF
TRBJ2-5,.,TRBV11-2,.,TGTGCCAGCAGCTCCAACCGGGACCAAGAGACCCAGTACTTC,CASSSNRDQETQYF
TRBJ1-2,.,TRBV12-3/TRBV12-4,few,TGTGCCAGCAGTCGGGGGCTCACCACTGGCTACACCTTC,CASSRGLTTGYTF
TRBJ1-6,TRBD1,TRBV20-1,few,TGCAGTGCCCGCGGACAGGGGGGCTATGATTCACCCCTCCACTTT,CSARGQGGYDSPLHF
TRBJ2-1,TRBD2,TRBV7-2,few,TGTGCCAGCAGCGATACACTAAATAGCGGGGCCCGTCCTAATGAGCAGTTCTTC,CASSDTLNSGARPNEQFF
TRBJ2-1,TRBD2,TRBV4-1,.,TGCGCCAGCAGCCCCACTAGCGGGGGGACAGTGGAGCAGTTCTTC,CASSPTSGGTVEQFF
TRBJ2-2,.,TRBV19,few,TGTGCCAGTAGTACAGCTATTATGAACACCGGGGAGCTGTTTTTT,CASSTAIMNTGELFF
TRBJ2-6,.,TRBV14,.,TGTGCCAGCAGCCAAGGGCAGGGAGAGTTCACCTCTGGGGCCAACGTCCTGACTTTC,CASSQGQGEFTSGANVLTF
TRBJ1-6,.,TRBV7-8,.,TGTGCCAGCAGAACTAGGACAGATAATTCACCCCTCCACTTT,CASRTRTDNSPLHF
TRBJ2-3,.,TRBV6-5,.,TGTGCCAGCAGCGTGAAACCCGACTTTCCCACTAATACGCAGTATTTT,CASSVKPDFPTNTQYF
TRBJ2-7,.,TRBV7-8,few,TGTGCCAGCAGAGAGGGGACTGTGACGTACTTC,CASREGTVTYF
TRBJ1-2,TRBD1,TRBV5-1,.,TGCGCCAGCAGCTCTCATTGGGCAGGGGGTAACTATGGCTACACCTTC,CASSSHWAGGNYGYTF
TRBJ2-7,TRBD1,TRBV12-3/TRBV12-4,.,TGTGCCAGCACCCTCGGGACAGCGAGCTCCTACGAGCAGTACTTC,CASTLGTASSYEQYF
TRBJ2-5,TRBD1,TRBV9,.,TGTGCCAGCAGCGAAGGGGGGACAGGGGGTTGGGAGACCCAGTACTTC,CASSEGGTGGWETQYF
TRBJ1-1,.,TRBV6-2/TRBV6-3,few,TGTGCCAGCAGATATCGGAGGACGGTGAACACTGAAGCTTTCTTT,CASRYRRTVNTEAFF
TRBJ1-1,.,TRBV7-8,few,TGTGCCAGCAGCTTAGCGCCTGGAGAGAACACTGAAGCTTTCTTT,CASSLAPGENTEAFF
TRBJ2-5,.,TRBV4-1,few,TGCGCCAGCAGCCAGACGAGGGGGGTGCGGGAGACCCAGTACTTC,CASSQTRGVRETQYF
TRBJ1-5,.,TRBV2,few,TGTGCCAGCCTAGGGGGAGTCAATCAGCCCCAGCATTTT,CASLGGVNQPQHF
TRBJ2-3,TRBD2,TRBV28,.,TGTGCCAGCTCCCTCCTAGCGGTGCCCCGAGATACGCAGTATTTT,CASSLLAVPRDTQYF
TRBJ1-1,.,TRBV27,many,TGTGCCAGCAGTTCAGGGTACACTGAAGCTTTCTTT,CASSSGYTEAFF
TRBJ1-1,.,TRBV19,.,TGTGCCAGTAGTATCGCAACAGGCAGGAGCACTGAAGCTTTCTTT,CASSIATGRSTEAFF
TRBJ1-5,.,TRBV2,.,TGTGCCAGCAGAGTGGACAGTAGCAATCAGCCCCAGCATTTT,CASRVDSSNQPQHF
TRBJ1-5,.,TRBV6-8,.,TGTGCCAGCAGTTTCCTCATCGACAGGAGAAATCAGCCCCAGCATTTT,CASSFLIDRRNQPQHF
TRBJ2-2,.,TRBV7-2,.,TGTGCCAGCAGCTTAGTTACAGCCGGGGAGCTGTTTTTT,CASSLVTAGELFF
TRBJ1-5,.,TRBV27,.,TGTGCCAGCAGCCTACAGGGTATAGGTAATCAGCCCCAGCATTTT,CASSLQGIGNQPQHF
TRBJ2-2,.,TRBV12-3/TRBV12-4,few,TGTGCCAGCAGTTTAGGCCGGGAGCTGTTTTTT,CASSLGRELFF
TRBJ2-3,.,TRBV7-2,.,TGTGCCAGCAGCTTATGGATTACTAGCACAGATACGCAGTATTTT,CASSLWITSTDTQYF
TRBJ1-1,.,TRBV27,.,TGTGCCACCTCACAGGGTTTGAACACTGAAGCTTTCTTT,CATSQGLNTEAFF